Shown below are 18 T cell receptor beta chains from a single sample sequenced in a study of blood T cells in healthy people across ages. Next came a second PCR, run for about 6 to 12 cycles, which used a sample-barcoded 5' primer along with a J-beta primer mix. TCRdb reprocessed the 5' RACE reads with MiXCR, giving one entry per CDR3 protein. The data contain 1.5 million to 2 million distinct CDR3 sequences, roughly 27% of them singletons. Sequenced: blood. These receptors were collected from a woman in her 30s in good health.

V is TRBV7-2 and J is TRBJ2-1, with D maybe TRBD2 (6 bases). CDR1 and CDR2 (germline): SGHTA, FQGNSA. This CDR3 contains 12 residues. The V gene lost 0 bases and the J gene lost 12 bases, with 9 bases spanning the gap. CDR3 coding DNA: TGTGCCAGCAGCTTAGCCGGGGGAGGGCAGTTCTTC. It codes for CASSLAGGGQFF. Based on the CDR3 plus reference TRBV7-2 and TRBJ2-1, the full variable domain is GAGVSQSPSNKVTEKGKDVELRCDPISGHTALYWYRQSLGQGLEFLIYFQGNSAPDKSGLPSDRFSAERTGGSVSTLTIQRTQQEDSAVYLCASSLAGGGQFFGPGTRLTVL.

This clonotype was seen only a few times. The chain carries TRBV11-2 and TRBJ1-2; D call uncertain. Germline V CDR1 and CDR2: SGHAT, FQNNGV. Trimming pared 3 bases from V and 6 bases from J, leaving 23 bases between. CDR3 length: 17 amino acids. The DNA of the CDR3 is TGTGCCAGCAGCTTGGCCCCCCGTGGCCCACGAGGCCATGGCTACACCTTC. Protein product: CASSLAPRGPRGHGYTF.

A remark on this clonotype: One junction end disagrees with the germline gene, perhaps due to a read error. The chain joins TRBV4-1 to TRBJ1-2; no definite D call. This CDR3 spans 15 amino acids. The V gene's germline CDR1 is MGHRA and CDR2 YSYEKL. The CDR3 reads CASSQEGAVVYGCTF. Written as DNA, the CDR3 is TGCGCCAGCAGCCAAGAGGGAGCCGTCGTCTATGGCTGCACCTTC.

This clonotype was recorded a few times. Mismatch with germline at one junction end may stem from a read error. The CDR3 DNA reads as TGTGCCGGCAGTTACGGTCGAAAACGGGAGGCCCAGTACTTC. Translated: CAGSYGRKREAQYF. The rearrangement joins TRBV6-5 to TRBJ2-5, with 7 bases aligning to TRBD2. The CDR3 spans 14 residues. Germline loops: CDR1 MNHEY, CDR2 SVGAGI.

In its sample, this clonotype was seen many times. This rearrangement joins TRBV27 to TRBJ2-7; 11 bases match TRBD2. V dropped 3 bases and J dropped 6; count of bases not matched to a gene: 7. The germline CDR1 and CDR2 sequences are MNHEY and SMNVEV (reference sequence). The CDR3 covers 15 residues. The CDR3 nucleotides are TGTGCCAGCAGTTTGACTAGCGGGATCTCGCGCGAGCAGTACTTC. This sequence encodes CASSLTSGISREQYF.

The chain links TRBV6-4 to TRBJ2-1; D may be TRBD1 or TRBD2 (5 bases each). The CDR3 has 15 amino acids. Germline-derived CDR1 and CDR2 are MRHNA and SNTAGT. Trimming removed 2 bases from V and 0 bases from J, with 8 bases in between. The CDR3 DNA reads TGTGCCAGCAGTGACGTGGGGGACTCCTACAATGAGCAGTTCTTC. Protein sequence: CASSDVGDSYNEQFF.

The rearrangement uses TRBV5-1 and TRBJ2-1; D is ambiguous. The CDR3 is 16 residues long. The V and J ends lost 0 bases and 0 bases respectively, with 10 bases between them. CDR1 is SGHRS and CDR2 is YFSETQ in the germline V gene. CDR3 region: CASSLAVADSYNEQFF. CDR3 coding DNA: TGCGCCAGCAGCTTGGCCGTGGCGGACTCCTACAATGAGCAGTTCTTC.

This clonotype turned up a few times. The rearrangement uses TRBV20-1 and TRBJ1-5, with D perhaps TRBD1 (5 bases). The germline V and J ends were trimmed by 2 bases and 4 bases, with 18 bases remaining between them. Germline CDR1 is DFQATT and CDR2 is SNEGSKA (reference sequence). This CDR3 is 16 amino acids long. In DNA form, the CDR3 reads TGCAGTGCTAGACCCCGACGGGGCAGTCTTAATCAGCCCCAGCATTTT. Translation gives CSARPRRGSLNQPQHF.

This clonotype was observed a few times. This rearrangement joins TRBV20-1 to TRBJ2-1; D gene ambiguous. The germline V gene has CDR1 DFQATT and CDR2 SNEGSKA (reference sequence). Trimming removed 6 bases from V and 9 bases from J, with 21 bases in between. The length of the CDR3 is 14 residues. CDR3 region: CSASVLQRVSEQFF. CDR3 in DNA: TGCAGTGCAAGTGTCCTCCAAAGGGTTTCTGAGCAGTTCTTC.

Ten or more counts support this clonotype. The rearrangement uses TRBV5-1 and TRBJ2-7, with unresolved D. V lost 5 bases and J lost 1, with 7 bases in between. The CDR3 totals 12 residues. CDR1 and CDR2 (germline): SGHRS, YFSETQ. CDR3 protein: CASRSNSYEQYF. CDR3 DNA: TGCGCCAGCAGGTCGAATTCCTACGAGCAGTACTTC. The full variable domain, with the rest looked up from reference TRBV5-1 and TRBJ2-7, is KAGVTQTPRYLIKTRGQQVTLSCSPISGHRSVSWYQQTPGQGLQFLFEYFSETQRNKGNFPGRFSGRQFSNSRSEMNVSTLELGDSALYLCASRSNSYEQYFGPGTRLTVT.

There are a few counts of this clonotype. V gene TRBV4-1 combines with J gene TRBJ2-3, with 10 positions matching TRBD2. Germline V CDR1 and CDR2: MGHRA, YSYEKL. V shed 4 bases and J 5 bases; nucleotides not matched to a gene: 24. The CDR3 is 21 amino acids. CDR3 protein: CASSPHRGGVLAGARGDTQYF. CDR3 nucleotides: TGCGCCAGCAGCCCACACCGGGGGGGAGTCCTAGCGGGGGCCCGCGGAGATACGCAGTATTTT.

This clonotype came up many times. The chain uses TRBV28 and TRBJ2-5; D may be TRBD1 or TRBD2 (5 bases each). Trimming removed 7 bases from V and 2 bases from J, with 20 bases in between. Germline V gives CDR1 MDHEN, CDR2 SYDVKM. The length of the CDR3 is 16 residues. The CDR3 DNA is TGTGCCAGCATCCGGGACCACCTCCCAGGGCAAGAGACCCAGTACTTC. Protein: CASIRDHLPGQETQYF.

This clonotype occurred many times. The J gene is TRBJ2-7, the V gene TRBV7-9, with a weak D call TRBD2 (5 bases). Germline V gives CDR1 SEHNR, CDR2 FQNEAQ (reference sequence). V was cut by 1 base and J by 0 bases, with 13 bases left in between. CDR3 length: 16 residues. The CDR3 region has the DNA TGTGCCAGCAGCTTAGAAGGGAGAATAAGCTCCTACGAGCAGTACTTC. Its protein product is CASSLEGRISSYEQYF.

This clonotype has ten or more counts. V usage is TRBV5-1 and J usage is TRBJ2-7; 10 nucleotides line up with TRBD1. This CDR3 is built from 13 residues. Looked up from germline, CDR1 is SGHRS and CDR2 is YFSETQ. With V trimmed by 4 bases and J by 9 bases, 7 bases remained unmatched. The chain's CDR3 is CASSPGTGDRQYF. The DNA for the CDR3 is TGCGCCAGCAGCCCCGGGACAGGGGATCGGCAGTACTTC.

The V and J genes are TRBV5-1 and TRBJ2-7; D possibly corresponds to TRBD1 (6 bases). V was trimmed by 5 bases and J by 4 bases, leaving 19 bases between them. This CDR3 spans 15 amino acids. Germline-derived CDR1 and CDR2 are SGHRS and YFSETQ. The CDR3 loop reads CASRPGTYRAYEQYF. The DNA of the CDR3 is TGCGCCAGCAGGCCCGGGACATATCGGGCGTACGAGCAGTACTTC.

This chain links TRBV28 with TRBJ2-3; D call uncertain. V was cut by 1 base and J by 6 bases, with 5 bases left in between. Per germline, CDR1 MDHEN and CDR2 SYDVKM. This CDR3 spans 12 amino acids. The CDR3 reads CASSLYEDTQYF. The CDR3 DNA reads TGTGCCAGCAGTTTATACGAGGATACGCAGTATTTT.

This CDR3 is CASSFPAAKNIQYF. Here the CDR3 DNA reads TGTGCCAGCAGCTTCCCAGCAGCCAAAAACATTCAGTACTTC. This chain uses TRBV7-2 with TRBJ2-4; D gene unclear. V gave up 3 bases and J gave up 0 bases, with 6 bases separating them. This CDR3 region has 14 residues. CDR1 is SGHTA, CDR2 FQGNSA, per germline.

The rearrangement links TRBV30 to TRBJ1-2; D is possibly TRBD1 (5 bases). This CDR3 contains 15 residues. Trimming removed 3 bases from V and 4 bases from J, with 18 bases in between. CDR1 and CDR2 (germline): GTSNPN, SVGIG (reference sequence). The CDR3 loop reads CAWSRRQSTLYGYTF. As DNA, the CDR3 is TGTGCCTGGAGCCGAAGACAGTCGACACTCTATGGCTACACCTTC.